The TCR beta chain under discussion was sequenced for a study of vaccination and CD4 T cells after COVID-19. Whole-study context: Sampling that followed vaccination took place a median roughly 69 days after dose two, within a range of 14 to 241. The authors used overlapping spike peptides from SARS-CoV-2, HCoV-NL63, HCoV-OC43 and HCoV-229E to stimulate cells.

Treatment here: roughly nine-day PBMC culture with coronavirus spike peptide pools or control peptides (ViraFEST assay). Following expansion of antigen-specific T cells with peptide pools, ViraFEST then sequenced TCRs. On this clonotype itself: What it recognizes is unknown.

The Oncomine TCR Beta short-read assay was what sequenced the DNA obtained from cultured CD4+ T cells. Using its own MiXCR run on the PCR reads, TCRdb lists one record per CDR3 protein. The sample gives roughly 13,000 distinct CDR3 sequences, about 60% of which show up once; approximately 19% is in the top ten. This receptor was taken from a human donor who had recovered from COVID-19. Sequenced input: CD4+ T cells from blood, cultured in vitro.

Written as DNA, the CDR3 is TGTGCCAGCAGCTTAGGCAGGGTCAAAAACATTCAGTACTTC. It encodes CASSLGRVKNIQYF. This chain uses TRBV5-6 with TRBJ2-4, with D perhaps TRBD1 (5 bases). The CDR3 has 14 amino acids. Trimming took off 2 bases at V and 3 bases at J, with 9 bases between the two ends. Germline values: CDR1 SGHDT, CDR2 YYEEEE.